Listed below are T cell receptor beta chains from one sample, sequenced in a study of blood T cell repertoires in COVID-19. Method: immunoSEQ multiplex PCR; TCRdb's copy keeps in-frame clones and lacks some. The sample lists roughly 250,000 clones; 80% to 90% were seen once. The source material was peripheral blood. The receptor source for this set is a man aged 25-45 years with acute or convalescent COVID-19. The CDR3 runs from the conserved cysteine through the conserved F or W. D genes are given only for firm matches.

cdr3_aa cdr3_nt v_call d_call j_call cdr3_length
CASSYLGGDPYEQYF TGTGCCAGCAGTTACCTGGGAGGGGACCCCTACGAGCAGTACTTC TRBV6-6 TRBD2 TRBJ2-7 15
CASSPFPGRRGSRYSNEKLFF TGTGCCAGCAGTCCGTTCCCCGGACGGAGGGGATCCCGCTACTCTAATGAAAAACTGTTTTTT TRBV28 NA TRBJ1-4 21
CASSTYPPGEQYF TGTGCCAGCAGCACATATCCCCCAGGGGAGCAGTACTTC TRBV7-9 NA TRBJ2-7 13
CASSLASWGTSRAPLHF TGTGCCAGCAGCTTGGCCAGTTGGGGCACCTCCAGGGCACCCCTCCACTTT TRBV5-5 NA TRBJ1-6 17
CASRRGSANYGYTF TGTGCCAGCAGGCGGGGGTCAGCTAACTATGGCTACACCTTC TRBV6-5 NA TRBJ1-2 14
CASSAGGGNQPQHF TGTGCCAGCAGCGCAGGGGGCGGCAATCAGCCCCAGCATTTT TRBV5-8 TRBD1 TRBJ1-5 14
CASTGSLYNEQFF TGTGCCAGCACGGGAAGCCTATACAATGAGCAGTTCTTC TRBV28 NA TRBJ2-1 13
CASSDGQGRSTNEKLFF TGCGCCAGCAGCGATGGACAGGGCCGGTCAACTAATGAAAAACTGTTTTTT TRBV4-1 TRBD1 TRBJ1-4 17
CASSQDRTAGVREQYF TGTGCCAGCAGCCAAGATCGAACAGCGGGAGTACGGGAGCAGTACTTC TRBV4-2 TRBD2 TRBJ2-7 16
CASSRSSYNSPLHF TGTGCCAGCAGCAGGAGCTCCTATAATTCACCCCTCCACTTT TRBV6-2/TRBV6-3 NA TRBJ1-6 14
CASSRKRDSSTDKNIQYF TGTGCCAGCAGCAGGAAGCGGGATTCATCCACTGACAAAAACATTCAGTACTTC TRBV2 TRBD2 TRBJ2-4 18
CASRVPGQGRSPYEQYF TGTGCCAGCAGGGTCCCGGGACAGGGTAGATCCCCCTACGAGCAGTACTTC TRBV2 TRBD1 TRBJ2-7 17
CASSFPVGRELGSNEQFF TGTGCCAGCAGTTTTCCCGTTGGGCGGGAGTTGGGGTCCAATGAGCAGTTCTTC TRBV6-2/TRBV6-3 TRBD2 TRBJ2-1 18
CASSYKQVSDTQYF TGCGCCAGCAGCTATAAACAAGTGTCGGATACGCAGTATTTT TRBV5-1 NA TRBJ2-3 14
CASRPMGGRSNFSNQPQHF TGTGCCAGCAGGCCAATGGGGGGAAGATCGAACTTTAGCAATCAGCCCCAGCATTTT TRBV27 NA TRBJ1-5 19
CASSQDSILGGGYEQYF TGTGCCAGCAGCCAAGATTCCATACTTGGTGGGGGGTACGAGCAGTACTTC TRBV4-2 NA TRBJ2-7 17
CSGRLGPLNEQYF TGCAGCGGGAGACTAGGGCCTCTCAACGAGCAGTACTTC TRBV29-1 NA TRBJ2-7 13
CASSLEGTIYEQYF TGTGCCAGCAGCTTAGAAGGGACTATATACGAGCAGTACTTC TRBV7-9 TRBD2 TRBJ2-7 14
CAWSTGVPNSPLHF TGTGCCTGGTCGACAGGGGTTCCTAATTCACCCCTCCACTTT TRBV30 TRBD1 TRBJ1-6 14
CASSPGSSWGEKLFF TGTGCCAGCAGTCCCGGGAGTTCATGGGGTGAAAAACTGTTTTTT TRBV28 NA TRBJ1-4 15
CAWSPGGLNGNTIYF TGTGCCTGGAGTCCGGGGGGCTTAAATGGAAACACCATATATTTT TRBV30 NA TRBJ1-3 15
CASSTGQQNTGELFF TGTGCCAGCAGTACAGGACAGCAGAACACCGGGGAGCTGTTTTTT TRBV11-3 NA TRBJ2-2 15
CASRITSGASYEQYF TGTGCCAGTAGAATCACTAGCGGGGCCTCCTACGAGCAGTACTTC TRBV19 TRBD2 TRBJ2-7 15
CASRLAVDQETQYF TGTGCCTCTCGACTAGCGGTCGATCAAGAGACCCAGTACTTC TRBV30 TRBD2 TRBJ2-5 14
CASSDAGRGNTIYF TGTGCCAGCAGTGATGCAGGGAGGGGAAACACCATATATTTT TRBV2 NA TRBJ1-3 14
CASSPGHWEGNEKLFF TGTGCCAGCAGCCCAGGCCACTGGGAGGGAAATGAAAAACTGTTTTTT TRBV4-2 NA TRBJ1-4 16
CASSVGWGPNTGELFF TGTGCCAGCAGCGTAGGTTGGGGGCCTAACACCGGGGAGCTGTTTTTT TRBV9 NA TRBJ2-2 16
CASSQAEQGYYEQYF TGCGCCAGCAGCCAAGCAGAGCAGGGCTACTACGAGCAGTACTTC TRBV4-1 NA TRBJ2-7 15
CASTLPPYNEQFF TGTGCCAGCACCCTTCCCCCCTACAATGAGCAGTTCTTC TRBV28 NA TRBJ2-1 13